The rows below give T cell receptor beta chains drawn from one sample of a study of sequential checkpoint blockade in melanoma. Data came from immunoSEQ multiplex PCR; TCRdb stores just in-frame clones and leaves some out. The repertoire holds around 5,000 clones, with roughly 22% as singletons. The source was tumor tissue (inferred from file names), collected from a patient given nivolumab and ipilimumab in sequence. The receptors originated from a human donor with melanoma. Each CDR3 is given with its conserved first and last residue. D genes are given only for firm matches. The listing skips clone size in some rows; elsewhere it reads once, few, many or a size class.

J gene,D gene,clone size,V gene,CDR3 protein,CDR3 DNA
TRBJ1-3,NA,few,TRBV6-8,CASSEQGGNTIYF,TGTGCCAGCAGCGAACAGGGTGGAAACACCATATATTTT
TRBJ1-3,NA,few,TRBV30,CAWSVPRVGNTIYF,TGTGCCTGGAGTGTACCCAGGGTCGGAAACACCATATATTTT
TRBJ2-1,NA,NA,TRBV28,CASSFSDGAEQFF,TGTGCCAGCAGTTTTTCGGACGGGGCCGAGCAGTTCTTC
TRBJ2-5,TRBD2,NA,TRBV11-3,CASSSNPGLAFQETQYF,TGTGCCAGCAGTTCTAATCCGGGACTAGCGTTCCAAGAGACCCAGTACTTC
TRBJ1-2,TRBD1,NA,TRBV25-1,CASSGLTGGPYGYTF,TGTGCCAGCAGTGGCCTGACAGGGGGCCCCTATGGCTACACCTTC
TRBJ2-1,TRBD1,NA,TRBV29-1,CSVVRTGVGNEQFF,TGCAGCGTTGTCAGGACAGGGGTTGGGAATGAGCAGTTCTTC
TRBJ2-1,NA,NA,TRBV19,CASSIGGAQFF,TGTGCCAGTAGTATAGGAGGGGCGCAGTTCTTC
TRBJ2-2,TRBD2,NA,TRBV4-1,CASSPTSGGPGELFF,TGCGCCAGCAGCCCGACTAGCGGGGGGCCCGGGGAGCTGTTTTTT
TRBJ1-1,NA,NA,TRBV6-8,CASSSRGVDTEAFF,TGTGCCAGCAGTTCTCGGGGGGTCGACACTGAAGCTTTCTTT
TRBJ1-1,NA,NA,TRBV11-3,CASSLVPQGNTEAFF,TGTGCCAGCAGCTTAGTCCCACAGGGGAACACTGAAGCTTTCTTT
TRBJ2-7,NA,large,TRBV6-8,CASSIPDIYEQYF,TGTGCCAGCAGTATTCCGGACATCTACGAGCAGTACTTC
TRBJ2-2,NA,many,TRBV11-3,CASSLLSTRTGELFF,TGTGCCAGCAGCTTACTGTCAACCAGGACCGGGGAGCTGTTTTTT
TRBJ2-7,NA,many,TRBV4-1,CASSQVQDGEQYF,TGCGCCAGCAGCCAAGTGCAGGACGGCGAGCAGTACTTC